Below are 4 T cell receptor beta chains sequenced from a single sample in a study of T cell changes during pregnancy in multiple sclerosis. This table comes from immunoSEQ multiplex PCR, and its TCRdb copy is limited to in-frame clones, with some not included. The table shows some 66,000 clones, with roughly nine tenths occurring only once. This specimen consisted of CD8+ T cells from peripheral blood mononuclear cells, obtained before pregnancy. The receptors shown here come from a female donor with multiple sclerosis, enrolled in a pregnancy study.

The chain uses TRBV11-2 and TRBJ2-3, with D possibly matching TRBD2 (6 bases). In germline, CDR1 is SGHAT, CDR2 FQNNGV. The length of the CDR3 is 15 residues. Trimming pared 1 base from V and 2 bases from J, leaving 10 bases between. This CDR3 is CASSLARGFTDTQYF. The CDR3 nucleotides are TGTGCCAGCAGCTTAGCGCGGGGCTTCACAGATACGCAGTATTTT.

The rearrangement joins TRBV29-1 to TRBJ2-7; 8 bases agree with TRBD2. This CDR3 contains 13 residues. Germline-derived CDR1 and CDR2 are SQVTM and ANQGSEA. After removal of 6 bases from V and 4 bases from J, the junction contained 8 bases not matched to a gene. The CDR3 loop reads CSVPGLAGYEQYF. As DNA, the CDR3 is TGCAGCGTCCCTGGACTAGCTGGGTACGAGCAGTACTTC.

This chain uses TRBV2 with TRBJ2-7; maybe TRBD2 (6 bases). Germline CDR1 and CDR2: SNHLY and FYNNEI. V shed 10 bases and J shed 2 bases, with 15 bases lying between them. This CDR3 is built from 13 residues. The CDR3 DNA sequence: TGTGCCACCAATGGGGGACTTACCTACGAGCAGTACTTC. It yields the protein CATNGGLTYEQYF.

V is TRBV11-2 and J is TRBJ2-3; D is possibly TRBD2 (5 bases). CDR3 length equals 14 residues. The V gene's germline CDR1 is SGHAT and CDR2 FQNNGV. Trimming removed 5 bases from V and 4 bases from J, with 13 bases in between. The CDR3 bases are TGTGCCAGCAGCGCTTTTCTGGAGGCAGATACGCAGTATTTT. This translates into CASSAFLEADTQYF.